These 20 T cell receptor beta chains were all obtained from the same sample, sequenced in a study of T cell responses to AZD1222 COVID-19 vaccine. Measured with immunoSEQ multiplex PCR; TCRdb has only the in-frame clones, and not every one. The sample includes some 170,000 clones, around 94% of them seen just once. Sequencing used peripheral blood, obtained on day 0 of AZD1222 vaccination. The receptors come from an adult in good health.

CDR3 in amino acids: CATSRQGQALMDEQYF. The DNA of the CDR3 is TGTGCCACCAGCAGACAGGGACAGGCCCTAATGGACGAGCAGTACTTC. The genes are TRBV15 and TRBJ2-7, with 8 bases matching TRBD1. The CDR3 extends over 16 amino acids. The V gene's germline CDR1 is LNHNV and CDR2 YYDKDF (reference sequence). Trimming cost V 2 bases and J 5 bases; bases outside gene matches: 11.

The chain joins TRBV3-1 (or the pseudogene TRBV3-2) to TRBJ2-3; the D call may be TRBD1 or TRBD2 (6 bases each). Germline-derived CDR1 and CDR2 are LGHDT and YNNKEL (reference sequence). The CDR3 spans 14 residues. Trimming cost V 7 bases and J 1 base, with 12 bases left between them. The CDR3 DNA sequence: TGTGCCAGCACCCAGAGGGGGGGCACAGATACGCAGTATTTT. Its protein is CASTQRGGTDTQYF.

The chain has TRBV30 and TRBJ1-1, with unresolved D. V was cut by 0 bases and J by 0 bases, with 11 bases left in between. CDR3 length: 15 residues. Germline loops: CDR1 GTSNPN, CDR2 SVGIG (reference sequence). Written as DNA, the CDR3 is TGTGCCTGGAGTGTATGGCAGGCGTTGAACACTGAAGCTTTCTTT. Its translation is CAWSVWQALNTEAFF.

The rearrangement joins TRBV19 to TRBJ2-1; 9 positions agree with TRBD1. With 1 base clipped from V and 12 bases from J, the junction kept 7 bases outside the gene matches. The germline CDR1 and CDR2 sequences are LNHDA and SQIVND (reference sequence). The length of the CDR3 is 14 residues. The CDR3 sequence: CASSIANLGQGQFF. Here the CDR3 DNA reads TGTGCCAGTAGTATAGCTAACTTGGGACAGGGGCAGTTCTTC.

This sequence joins TRBV5-4 and TRBJ1-1, with a tentative D call TRBD1 (6 bases). Per the germline V gene, CDR1 is SGHNT and CDR2 is YYREEE (reference sequence). The CDR3 length is 15 residues. Between the trimmed V and J ends, which lost 4 bases and 3 bases, there was a span of 16 bases. The CDR3 DNA is TGTGCCAGCAGCCAAAGGACGGGGGGGCACACTGAAGCTTTCTTT. This translates into CASSQRTGGHTEAFF.

The rearrangement joins TRBV6-2 or TRBV6-3 to TRBJ2-1; 10 bases align to TRBD2. This CDR3 spans 11 amino acids. The junction had 0 bases not matched to a gene; V was cut back by 4 bases and J by 12 bases. The germline V gene has CDR1 MNHEY and CDR2 SVGEGT. CDR3 amino acids: CASSLAGGQFF. DNA of the CDR3: TGTGCCAGCAGTTTAGCGGGAGGGCAGTTCTTC.

This sequence joins TRBV5-6 and TRBJ2-7; unclear D gene. Trimming removed 0 bases at V and 4 bases at J, with 2 bases between. CDR1 and CDR2 from the germline V gene are SGHDT and YYEEEE. This CDR3 comprises 11 residues. CDR3 DNA: TGTGCCAGCAGCTTGGAGTACGAGCAGTACTTC. Translation: CASSLEYEQYF. Based on the CDR3 plus reference TRBV5-6 and TRBJ2-7, the full variable domain is DAGVTQSPTHLIKTRGQQVTLRCSPKSGHDTVSWYQQALGQGPQFIFQYYEEEERQRGNFPDRFSGHQFPNYSSELNVNALLLGDSALYLCASSLEYEQYFGPGTRLTVT.

This chain connects TRBV5-4 to TRBJ2-2, with 15 bases lining up with TRBD2. With V trimmed by 4 bases and J by 8 bases, 6 bases remained unmatched. The CDR3 covers 16 residues. CDR1 and CDR2 (germline): SGHNT, YYREEE (reference sequence). CDR3 sequence reads: CASSLWTSGGVGELFF. The DNA of the CDR3 is TGTGCCAGCAGCCTCTGGACTAGCGGGGGGGTTGGGGAGCTGTTTTTT. The variable domain in full, completed from reference TRBV5-4 and TRBJ2-2, reads ETGVTQSPTHLIKTRGQQVTLRCSSQSGHNTVSWYQQALGQGPQFIFQYYREEENGRGNFPPRFSGLQFPNYSSELNVNALELDDSALYLCASSLWTSGGVGELFFGEGSRLTVL.

V usage is TRBV12-3 or TRBV12-4 and J usage is TRBJ2-7; 10 bases fit TRBD2. The junction had 6 bases not matched to a gene; V was cut back by 7 bases and J by 6 bases. There are 13 residues in the CDR3. The CDR3 bases are TGTGCCAGCACCCCAGCGGGAGGGAGCGAGCAGTACTTC. It specifies CASTPAGGSEQYF.

This clone has a single count. Written as DNA, the CDR3 is TGTGCCAGCAGCCGGACAGGGGGCGAATTCTCTGGGGCCAACGTCCTGACTTTC. As protein: CASSRTGGEFSGANVLTF. This chain uses TRBV7-9 with TRBJ2-6; the match to TRBD1 covers 11 bases. CDR3 length: 18 amino acids. Germline V gives CDR1 SEHNR, CDR2 FQNEAQ (reference sequence). V was pared by 5 bases and J by 0 bases, with 6 bases of the junction left unmatched. The full variable domain, rest sourced from reference TRBV7-9 and TRBJ2-6, is DTGVSQNPRHKITKRGQNVTFRCDPISEHNRLYWYRQTLGQGPEFLTYFQNEAQLEKSRLLSDRFSAERPKGSFSTLEIQRTEQGDSAMYLCASSRTGGEFSGANVLTFGAGSRLTVL.

The rearrangement uses TRBV7-8 and TRBJ2-3, with a weak D call TRBD1 (6 bases). CDR3 length: 17 amino acids. V was pared by 5 bases and J by 0 bases, with 18 bases between. CDR1 is SGHVS, CDR2 FQNEAQ, per germline. CDR3 protein: CASSAPTGQDSTDTQYF. The CDR3 coding sequence is TGTGCCAGCAGCGCCCCCACAGGGCAGGATAGCACAGATACGCAGTATTTT.

The V and J genes are TRBV2 and TRBJ1-2, with 7 nucleotides matching TRBD1. With 6 bases clipped from V and 6 bases from J, the junction kept 7 bases outside the gene matches. CDR1 SNHLY and CDR2 FYNNEI come from the germline V gene. The length of the CDR3 is 13 residues. The CDR3 DNA follows: TGTGCCAGCAGGGGAGATGGACAGGATGGCTACACCTTC. Its protein product is CASRGDGQDGYTF.

J is TRBJ1-1 and V is TRBV2; TRBD1 matches 7 bases. CDR1 SNHLY and CDR2 FYNNEI come from the germline V gene. The CDR3 is 15 amino acids. After removal of 3 bases from V and 5 bases from J, the junction contained 9 bases not matched to a gene. The CDR3 here is CASSDSDRVGTEAFF. The DNA of the CDR3 is TGTGCCAGCAGTGACAGTGACAGGGTGGGGACTGAAGCTTTCTTT. Complete variable domain (other parts from reference TRBV2 and TRBJ1-1): EPEVTQTPSHQVTQMGQEVILRCVPISNHLYFYWYRQILGQKVEFLVSFYNNEISEKSEIFDDQFSVERPDGSNFTLKIRSTKLEDSAMYFCASSDSDRVGTEAFFGQGTRLTVV.

This rearrangement joins TRBV19 to TRBJ2-2, with D maybe TRBD1 (6 bases). Germline CDR1 reads LNHDA; CDR2 reads SQIVND (reference sequence). There are 14 residues in the CDR3. V lost 6 bases and J lost 5, with 13 bases in between. The CDR3 sequence: CASSPLGGTGELFF. In DNA, the CDR3 is TGTGCCAGTAGCCCATTAGGGGGAACCGGGGAGCTGTTTTTT.

This rearrangement joins TRBV11-1 to TRBJ2-3; no clear D. Trimming removed 6 bases from V and 0 bases from J, with 10 bases in between. Germline lookup yields CDR1 SGHAT and CDR2 FQDESV (reference sequence). This CDR3 is built from 14 residues. CDR3: CASSFRRSTDTQYF. Written as DNA, the CDR3 is TGTGCCAGCAGTTTTAGACGGAGCACAGATACGCAGTATTTT.

This clone was observed a single time. The genes are TRBV11-3 and TRBJ2-7; a weak D match, TRBD2 (6 bases). Trimming removed 7 bases from V and 5 bases from J, with 21 bases in between. The CDR3 sequence is 15 residues long. CDR1 is SGHNT, CDR2 YENEEA, per germline. The CDR3 coding sequence is TGTGCCAGCACTTCTCACGGGAGCCGCACTAACGAGCAGTACTTC. It translates to CASTSHGSRTNEQYF.

This clone was picked up a small number of times. V usage is TRBV18 and J usage is TRBJ1-5, with D unresolved. The ends were cut back, 0 bases at V and 0 bases at J, with 6 bases in the middle. The CDR3 spans 15 residues. Germline V gene sequence: CDR1 KGHSH, CDR2 LQKENI. The CDR3 sequence is CASSPPGYSNQPQHF. CDR3 coding DNA: TGTGCCAGCTCACCACCGGGGTATAGCAATCAGCCCCAGCATTTT.

The chain combines TRBV30 with TRBJ2-1; 8 bases align to TRBD2. J gave up 4 bases and V 0 bases, and 14 bases lay outside the gene matches. The CDR3 sequence is 18 residues long. From germline, CDR1 is GTSNPN and CDR2 SVGIG (reference sequence). CDR3 nucleotide sequence: TGTGCCTGGAGTGTAGGCCCCGGGCGGCGGGAGGTTTACAATGAGCAGTTCTTC. Its protein is CAWSVGPGRREVYNEQFF.

The rearrangement links TRBV20-1 to TRBJ2-5, with D unclear. This CDR3 contains 13 residues. Between the trimmed V and J ends, which lost 3 bases and 0 bases, there was a span of 8 bases. Germline values: CDR1 DFQATT, CDR2 SNEGSKA (reference sequence). The CDR3 DNA follows: TGCAGTGCTAGTCCCGGCTACCAAGAGACCCAGTACTTC. Amino acids: CSASPGYQETQYF.

The rearrangement uses TRBV10-1 and TRBJ2-1; TRBD2 agrees at 11 bases. Germline V gene data show CDR1 as WNHNN and CDR2 as SYGVQD (reference sequence). This CDR3 spans 16 amino acids. Trimming took 0 bases from V and 7 from J; bases not matched to a gene: 5. CDR3 amino acids: CASSESIAGGRNEQFF. The CDR3 nucleotides read TGCGCCAGCAGTGAGTCGATAGCGGGAGGGCGGAATGAGCAGTTCTTC.